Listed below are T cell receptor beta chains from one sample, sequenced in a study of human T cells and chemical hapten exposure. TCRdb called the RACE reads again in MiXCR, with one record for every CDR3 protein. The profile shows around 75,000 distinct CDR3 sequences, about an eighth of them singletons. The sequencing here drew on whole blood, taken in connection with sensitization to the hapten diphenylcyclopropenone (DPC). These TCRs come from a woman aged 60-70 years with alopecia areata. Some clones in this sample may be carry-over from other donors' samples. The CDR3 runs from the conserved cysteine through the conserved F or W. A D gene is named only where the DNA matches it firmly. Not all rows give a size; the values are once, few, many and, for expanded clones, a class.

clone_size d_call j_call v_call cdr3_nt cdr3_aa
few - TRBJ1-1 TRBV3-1 TGTGCCAGCAGCACATCAGGGGCTGGCACTGAAGCTTTCTTT CASSTSGAGTEAFF
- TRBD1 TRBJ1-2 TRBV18 TGTGCCAGCTCACCATCGACAGGGACTCTCTATGGCTACACCTTC CASSPSTGTLYGYTF
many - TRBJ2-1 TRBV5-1 TGCGCCAGCAGCTTGGGTCAGGGAGCTATACATGAGCAGTTCTTC CASSLGQGAIHEQFF
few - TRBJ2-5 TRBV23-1 TGCGCCAGCAGTCAATATCCAGGGGCGAACCAAGAGACCCAGTACTTC CASSQYPGANQETQYF
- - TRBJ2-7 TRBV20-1 TGCAGTGCCCGTTCTTACCGGGACATTGGCGAGCAGTACTTC CSARSYRDIGEQYF
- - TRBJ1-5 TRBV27 TGTGCCAGCAGTTTTGAGTCCAGTGGGCATCAGCCCCAGCATTTT CASSFESSGHQPQHF
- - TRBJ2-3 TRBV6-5 TGTGCCAGCAAGGGACCAGGGGATACGCAGTATTTT CASKGPGDTQYF
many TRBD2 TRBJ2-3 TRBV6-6 TGTGCCAGCAGTTTAACTCTAGCGGGGGGGCAGAGAGATACGCAGTATTTT CASSLTLAGGQRDTQYF
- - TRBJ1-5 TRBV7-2 TGTGCCAGCAGCTTAAGCCCCAATCAGCCCCAGCATTTT CASSLSPNQPQHF
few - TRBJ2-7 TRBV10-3 TGTGCCATCAGTGAGTCGGCTCAGGGGCACGAGCAGTACTTC CAISESAQGHEQYF
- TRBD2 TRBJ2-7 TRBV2 TGTGCCAGTCGGAGGAGCGGGGGGGCCCGCCAGCAGTACTTC CASRRSGGARQQYF
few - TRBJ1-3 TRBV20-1 TGCAGTGTCGCATCAACAGGGAACCGAAACACCATATATTTT CSVASTGNRNTIYF
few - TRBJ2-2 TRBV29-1 TGCAGCGTCTCCGGGACCCAAATCGGAACCGGGGAGCTGTTTTTT CSVSGTQIGTGELFF
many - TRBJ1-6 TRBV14 TGTGCCAGCAGCGATGAGAGGGACACCCGGATGAGTAGTTCCCTCCACTTT CASSDERDTRMSSSLHF
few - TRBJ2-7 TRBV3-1 TGTGCCAGCAGCCGAGGCAGTGGCACCTACGAGCAGTACTTC CASSRGSGTYEQYF
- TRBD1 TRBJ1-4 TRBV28 TGTGCCAGCAGTTCAGGGCGGGACAGGTATAATGAAAAACTGTTTTTT CASSSGRDRYNEKLFF
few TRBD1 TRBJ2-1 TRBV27 TGTGCCAGCGGGACAGAGTTTTACAATGAGCAGTTCTTC CASGTEFYNEQFF
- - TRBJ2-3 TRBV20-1 TGCAGTGCTAGGGGAAACACGGATACGCAGTATTTT CSARGNTDTQYF
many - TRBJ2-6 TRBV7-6 TGTGCCACCTCCAGGGTCACTCCCTCTGGGGCCAACGTCCTGACTTTC CATSRVTPSGANVLTF
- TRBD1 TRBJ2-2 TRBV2 TGTGCCAGCAGCGAACAGGGGGCGGACACCGGGGAGCTGTTTTTT CASSEQGADTGELFF
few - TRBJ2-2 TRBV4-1 TGCGCCAGCAGCCAAGAAGGGAGGCGGACCGGGGAGCTGTTTTTT CASSQEGRRTGELFF
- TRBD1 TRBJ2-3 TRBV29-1 TGCAGCGTTGAAGTGGGGACAGGGATGACAGATACGCAGTATTTT CSVEVGTGMTDTQYF
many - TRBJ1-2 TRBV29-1 TGCAGCGTTGAGGTTGTCAGGGACTATGGCTACACCTTC CSVEVVRDYGYTF
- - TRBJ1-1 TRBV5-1 TGCGCCAGCAGCTTGAGCGGCACTGAAGCTTTCTTT CASSLSGTEAFF
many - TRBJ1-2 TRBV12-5 TGTGCTAGTGGTTACGGCGGGGAGCTATATGGCTACACCTTC CASGYGGELYGYTF
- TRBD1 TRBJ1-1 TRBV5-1 TGCGCCAGCAGCAGAACGGACAGGGACCCTGAAGCTTTCTTT CASSRTDRDPEAFF
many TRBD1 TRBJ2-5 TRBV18 TGTGCCAGCTCGCCCCCGGGACAGTCCGCCGAGACCCAGTACTTC CASSPPGQSAETQYF
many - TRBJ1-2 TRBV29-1 TGCAGCGTGGCCGGACGGGACAACTATGGCTACACCTTC CSVAGRDNYGYTF
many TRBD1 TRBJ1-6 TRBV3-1 TGTGCCAGCAGCCCCGGGACAGGGGGCGAGTTGAGCTCACCCCTCCACTTT CASSPGTGGELSSPLHF
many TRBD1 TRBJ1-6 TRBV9 TGTGCCAGCACCGGGACAGGGGCTAATTCACCCCTCCACTTT CASTGTGANSPLHF
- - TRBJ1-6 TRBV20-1 TGCAGTGCTGGCACCCGGGACTCAAGCAATTCACCCCTCCACTTT CSAGTRDSSNSPLHF
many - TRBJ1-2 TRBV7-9 TGTGCCAGCAGCTTAGTCCCGCTCAGCAACTATGGCTACACCTTC CASSLVPLSNYGYTF
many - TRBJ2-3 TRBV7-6 TGTGCCAGCAGCTTAGGAAGGCCAGCGAGCACAGATACGCAGTATTTT CASSLGRPASTDTQYF
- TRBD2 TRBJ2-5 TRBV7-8 TGTGCCAGCAGCTCCGGGACTAGCGGACAAGAGACCCAGTACTTC CASSSGTSGQETQYF
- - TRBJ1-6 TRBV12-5 TGTGCTAGTGGTTTGGGCCGACAGGACTATAATTCACCCCTCCACTTT CASGLGRQDYNSPLHF
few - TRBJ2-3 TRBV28 TGTGCCAGCACCGTATACTCAGGCGCCGATACGCAGTATTTT CASTVYSGADTQYF
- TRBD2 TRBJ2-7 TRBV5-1 TGCGCCAGCAGCTTGTCTGGGACTAGCGGGGGGTCCTCCTACGAGCAGTACTTC CASSLSGTSGGSSYEQYF
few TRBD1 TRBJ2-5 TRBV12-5 TGTGCTAGTGGTTTCGGGACAGGGGATCAAGAGACCCAGTACTTC CASGFGTGDQETQYF
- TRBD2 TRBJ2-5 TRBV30 TGTGCCTGGAGGTTAGCGGGGGGGCAGGAGACCCAGTACTTC CAWRLAGGQETQYF
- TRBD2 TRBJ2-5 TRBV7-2 TGTGCCAGCAGCCCCCAGCAGCGGGAACAAGAGACCCAGTACTTC CASSPQQREQETQYF
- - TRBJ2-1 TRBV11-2 TGTGCCAGCAGCTTATATCTAGCCATTGAGCAGTTCTTC CASSLYLAIEQFF
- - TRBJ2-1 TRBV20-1 TGCAGTGCTGTTCCCTTCCCATGGAGCCATGAGCAGTTCTTC CSAVPFPWSHEQFF
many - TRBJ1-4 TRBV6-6 TGTGCCAGCAGTCTATCCGGGACGGCTAATGAAAAACTGTTTTTT CASSLSGTANEKLFF
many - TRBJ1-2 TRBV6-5 TGTGCCAGCAGCCCCCCATGGCAGGGGATAGGACTATACAATGGCTACACCTTC CASSPPWQGIGLYNGYTF
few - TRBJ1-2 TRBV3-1 TGTGCCAGCAGCCAATTAAGAAACTATGGCTACACCTTC CASSQLRNYGYTF
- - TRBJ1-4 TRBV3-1 TGTGCCAGCAGCCAAAAGGGAGGACAAATCCTGTTTTTT CASSQKGGQILFF
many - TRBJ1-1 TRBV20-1 TGCAGTGCTAGAGACCGGACCTCCGCTTTCTTT CSARDRTSAFF
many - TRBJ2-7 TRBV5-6 TGTGCCAGCAGCTTGGTAGGACAGAAAAACGAGCAGTACTTC CASSLVGQKNEQYF
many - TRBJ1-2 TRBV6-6 TGTGCCAGCAGCCCATCAACCGGGACAAAAGGCTACACCTTC CASSPSTGTKGYTF
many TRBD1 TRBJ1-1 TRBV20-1 TGCAGTGCCCTCAGGGGGGCAGAAGCTTTCTTT CSALRGAEAFF
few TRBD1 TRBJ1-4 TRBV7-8 TGTGCCAGCAGCCGACAGGGCGCAACTAATGAAAAACTGTTTTTT CASSRQGATNEKLFF
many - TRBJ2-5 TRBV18 TGTGCCAGCTCACCGACGGTCCTGGAGACCCAGTACTTC CASSPTVLETQYF
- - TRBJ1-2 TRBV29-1 TGCAGCGTTGATCGGGGCGACTACCGGGGCTACACCTTC CSVDRGDYRGYTF
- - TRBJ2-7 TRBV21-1 TGTGCCAGCAGCGGCCGGGACAGGGGGCGTGGGTACTTC CASSGRDRGRGYF
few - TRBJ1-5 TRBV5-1 TGCGCCAGCAGACCGGACACGGGGGGACAACAGCCCCAGCATTTT CASRPDTGGQQPQHF
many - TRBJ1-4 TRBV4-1 TGCGCCAGCAGGGGACATTCTGGAAAACTGTTTTTT CASRGHSGKLFF
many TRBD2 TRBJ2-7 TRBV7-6 TGTGCCAGCAGCTCCCCCGGGACTAGCTCCCCCGAGCAGTACTTC CASSSPGTSSPEQYF